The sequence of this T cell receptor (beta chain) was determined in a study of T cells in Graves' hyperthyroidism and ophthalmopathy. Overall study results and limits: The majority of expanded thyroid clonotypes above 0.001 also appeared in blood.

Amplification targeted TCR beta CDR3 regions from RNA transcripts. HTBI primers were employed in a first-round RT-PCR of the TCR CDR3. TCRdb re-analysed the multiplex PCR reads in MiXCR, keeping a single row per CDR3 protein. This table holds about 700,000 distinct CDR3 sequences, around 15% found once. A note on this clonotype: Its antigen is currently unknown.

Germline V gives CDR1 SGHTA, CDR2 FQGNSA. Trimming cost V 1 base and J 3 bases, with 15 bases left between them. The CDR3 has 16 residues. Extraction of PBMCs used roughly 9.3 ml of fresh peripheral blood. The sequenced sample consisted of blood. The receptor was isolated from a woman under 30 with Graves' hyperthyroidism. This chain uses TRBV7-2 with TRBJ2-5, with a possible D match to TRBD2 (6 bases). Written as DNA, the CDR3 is TGTGCCAGCAGCTTAGGGGCCCTGACTAGAGAAGAGACCCAGTACTTC. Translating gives CASSLGALTREETQYF.